These 26 T cell receptor beta chains came from one sample sequenced in a study of cytomegalovirus exposure and HLA in healthy donors. The study ran its PCR with 60 Vbeta and 13 Jbeta primers. TCRdb keeps only in-frame clones here, not all; method: immunoSEQ multiplex PCR. The sample holds fewer than 150,000 clones, about 78% seen once. The sequenced material came from PBMCs. The source is a man aged 50-60 years in good health and CMV-seronegative.

J is TRBJ1-4 and V is TRBV5-1; 7 positions agree with TRBD1. The germline V gene has CDR1 SGHRS and CDR2 YFSETQ. The J segment lost 11 bases and the V segment lost 3 bases, leaving 16 bases of the junction unmatched. The CDR3 consists of 16 residues. The CDR3 coding sequence is TGCGCCAGCAGCTCCACCACCGGGACAGAGGTGCGCAAACTGTTTTTT. Translating gives CASSSTTGTEVRKLFF.

The chain joins TRBV11-2 to TRBJ2-2; D unresolved. CDR1 and CDR2 from the germline V gene are SGHAT and FQNNGV. V was pared by 0 bases and J by 0 bases, with 11 bases between. The CDR3 runs to 17 residues. CDR3 DNA sequence: TGTGCCAGCAGCTTAGAAGTCGCACTAACGAACACCGGGGAGCTGTTTTTT. Residues: CASSLEVALTNTGELFF.

V gene TRBV30 combines with J gene TRBJ2-7; 11 positions match TRBD2. The CDR3 has 17 amino acids. Trimming cost V 0 bases and J 1 base; bases outside gene matches: 8. Germline loops: CDR1 GTSNPN, CDR2 SVGIG (reference sequence). The CDR3: CAWSVSMGTSGSYEQYF. CDR3 DNA sequence: TGTGCCTGGAGTGTATCAATGGGGACTAGCGGATCCTACGAGCAGTACTTC.

This sequence joins TRBV5-1 and TRBJ2-6; possibly TRBD2 for D (6 bases). CDR3 length: 16 residues. With 7 bases removed from V and 2 bases from J, the gap between germline ends came to 16 bases. Germline V gene data show CDR1 as SGHRS and CDR2 as YFSETQ. CDR3 amino acids: CASQLGGGAGANVLTF. DNA for the CDR3: TGCGCCAGCCAATTGGGGGGAGGAGCTGGGGCCAACGTCCTGACTTTC.

This rearrangement joins TRBV18 to TRBJ2-1; TRBD1 agrees at 8 bases. V trimming: 1 base; J trimming: 1 base; junction bases outside the gene matches: 3. Looked up from germline, CDR1 is KGHSH and CDR2 is LQKENI. This CDR3 contains 16 residues. The chain's CDR3 is CASSPQGQGSYNEQFF. The CDR3, as DNA: TGTGCCAGCTCACCACAAGGACAGGGTTCCTACAATGAGCAGTTCTTC.

This clone was observed a handful of times. V usage is TRBV19 and J usage is TRBJ2-3; TRBD2 matches at 14 bases. Germline V gene data show CDR1 as LNHDA and CDR2 as SQIVND (reference sequence). J gave up 4 bases and V 9 bases, and 18 bases lay outside the gene matches. CDR3 length: 19 residues. CDR3 amino acids: CASTGRPGTSGSYSDTQYF. As DNA, the CDR3 is TGTGCCAGCACTGGACGGCCCGGGACTAGCGGGAGCTACTCAGATACGCAGTATTTT.

V usage is TRBV7-8 and J usage is TRBJ2-2; 8 bases fit TRBD1. This CDR3 is built from 15 residues. Germline values: CDR1 SGHVS, CDR2 FQNEAQ. Trimming at V came to 4 bases and at J to 6 bases, leaving 7 bases not matched to a gene. CDR3 residues: CASSSGQAFSGELFF. The CDR3 nucleotides read TGTGCCAGCAGCTCGGGACAGGCGTTTTCCGGGGAGCTGTTTTTT.

This clone has just one count. V and J are TRBV2 and TRBJ1-2, with D perhaps matching TRBD1 (6 bases). Germline V gives CDR1 SNHLY, CDR2 FYNNEI. The CDR3 is made up of 15 amino acids. V was pared by 5 bases and J by 4 bases, with 17 bases between. In nucleotides, the CDR3 is TGTGCCAGCAGTCTCATGACAGGTCAAGGCTATGGCTACACCTTC. It is translated as CASSLMTGQGYGYTF.

The V gene is TRBV5-1, the J gene TRBJ2-3; TRBD1 agrees at 7 bases. CDR1 SGHRS and CDR2 YFSETQ come from the germline V gene. The CDR3 is 16 amino acids. The V gene end was trimmed by 2 bases and the J gene end by 0 bases; junction bases not matched to a gene: 6. The CDR3 bases are TGCGCCAGCAGCTTCGGACAGGACCTTAGCACAGATACGCAGTATTTT. Protein sequence: CASSFGQDLSTDTQYF. Using reference TRBV5-1 and TRBJ2-3 for the parts outside the CDR3, the full variable domain is KAGVTQTPRYLIKTRGQQVTLSCSPISGHRSVSWYQQTPGQGLQFLFEYFSETQRNKGNFPGRFSGRQFSNSRSEMNVSTLELGDSALYLCASSFGQDLSTDTQYFGPGTRLTVL.

The genes are TRBV5-1 and TRBJ2-2; tentative D call: TRBD2 (5 bases). Deletions cut 0 bases from V and 3 bases from J, with 9 bases between. Germline CDR1 is SGHRS and CDR2 is YFSETQ. CDR3 length: 15 amino acids. CDR3: CASSLGERDTGELFF. The CDR3 DNA is TGCGCCAGCAGCTTGGGGGAGAGAGACACCGGGGAGCTGTTTTTT.

A few counts support this clone. Germline is not matched at one junction end, which may reflect a read error. The chain combines TRBV2 with TRBJ2-3, with 11 nucleotides matching TRBD2. CDR3 size: 14 residues. CDR1 and CDR2 (germline): SNHLY, FYNNEI. CDR3 in DNA: TGTGCCACCAGTCCGGGACTAGCGGACTCACGGCCCCTTTTT. Translation gives CATSPGLADSRPLF.

This chain uses TRBV11-2 with TRBJ2-5, with D possibly TRBD2 on 6 matching bases. The CDR3 consists of 14 residues. V shed 8 bases and J shed 1 base, with 14 bases lying between them. Germline V gene lookup returns CDR1 SGHAT and CDR2 FQNNGV. CDR3 sequence: CASGSGTLQETQYF. Here the CDR3 DNA reads TGTGCCAGCGGCTCCGGGACTCTCCAAGAGACCCAGTACTTC.

The chain combines TRBV10-3 with TRBJ1-1, with a possible D match to TRBD1 (6 bases). The V gene lost 7 bases and the J gene lost 1 base, with 10 bases spanning the gap. The CDR3 is 13 amino acids. Looked up from germline, CDR1 is ENHRY and CDR2 is SYGVKD. The CDR3 coding sequence is TGTGCCATCATGGGACAACAGAACACTGAAGCTTTCTTT. Residues: CAIMGQQNTEAFF.

The V call is TRBV27, the J call TRBJ1-5; 8 bases are a match to TRBD1. The CDR3 length is 15 residues. From germline, CDR1 is MNHEY and CDR2 SMNVEV (reference sequence). Losses at the gene ends were 2 bases for V and 2 bases for J; bases not matched to a gene: 2. CDR3 residues: CASSLGGQGNQPQHF. The CDR3 region has the DNA TGTGCCAGCAGTTTAGGGGGACAGGGCAATCAGCCCCAGCATTTT.

The chain combines TRBV7-9 with TRBJ2-1, with D perhaps matching TRBD2 (5 bases). The V end lost 6 bases, the J end lost 6 bases, and 18 bases lay between the germline ends. The CDR3 runs 15 residues. Germline lookup yields CDR1 SEHNR and CDR2 FQNEAQ (reference sequence). The CDR3: CASSWSAAEGNEQFF. CDR3 DNA: TGTGCCAGCAGTTGGTCAGCGGCAGAAGGCAATGAGCAGTTCTTC.

The V gene is TRBV11-2, the J gene TRBJ2-7, with a possible D match to TRBD1 (7 bases). V gave up 4 bases and J gave up 7 bases, with 17 bases separating them. There are 14 residues in the CDR3. Germline V CDR1 and CDR2: SGHAT, FQNNGV. The DNA of the CDR3 is TGTGCCAGCAGCTCTACCCGGGGGACAGAAGAGCAGTACTTC. Translation: CASSSTRGTEEQYF. Combining the CDR3 with reference TRBV11-2 and TRBJ2-7 gives the whole variable domain EAGVAQSPRYKIIEKRQSVAFWCNPISGHATLYWYQQILGQGPKLLIQFQNNGVVDDSQLPKDRFSAERLKGVDSTLKIQPAKLEDSAVYLCASSSTRGTEEQYFGPGTRLTVT.

The chain joins TRBV30 to TRBJ1-2; D remains ambiguous. Germline CDR1 reads GTSNPN; CDR2 reads SVGIG (reference sequence). Trimming took 0 bases from V and 5 from J, leaving 10 bases between them. The CDR3 length is 13 residues. The CDR3 DNA reads as TGTGCCTGGAGTGTACTCGGGAGGTATGGCTACACCTTC. It is translated as CAWSVLGRYGYTF. The whole variable domain, remainder taken from reference TRBV30 and TRBJ1-2, is SQTIHQWPATLVQPVGSPLSLECTVEGTSNPNLYWYRQAAGRGLQLLFYSVGIGQISSEVPQNLSASRPQDRQFILSSKKLLLSDSGFYLCAWSVLGRYGYTFGSGTRLTVV.

The rearrangement joins TRBV11-2 to TRBJ2-7; weak D call: TRBD2 (6 bases). The CDR3 has 14 residues. V gave up 7 bases and J gave up 0 bases, with 13 bases separating them. The germline V gene encodes CDR1 SGHAT and CDR2 FQNNGV. As DNA, the CDR3 is TGTGCCAGCACCCCTCTGGGGGGCTCCTACGAGCAGTACTTC. It yields the protein CASTPLGGSYEQYF.

This CDR3 is CASSYRGTGAQTDTQYF. CDR3 DNA sequence: TGTGCCAGCAGCTACCGCGGGACAGGGGCGCAGACAGATACGCAGTATTTT. The rearrangement uses TRBV11-3 and TRBJ2-3; 10 nucleotides match TRBD1. Germline CDR1 and CDR2: SGHNT and YENEEA. J was trimmed by 3 bases and V by 4 bases; bases with no gene match: 10. The CDR3 runs to 17 residues.

The V gene is TRBV28, the J gene TRBJ2-2, with 7 bases matching TRBD2. Per germline, CDR1 MDHEN and CDR2 SYDVKM. The V and J ends lost 7 bases and 1 base, in that order; junction bases with no gene match: 6. The length of the CDR3 is 15 residues. CDR3 DNA: TGTGCCAGCATCCCGGGAGGACAGAACACCGGGGAGCTGTTTTTT. Translated: CASIPGGQNTGELFF.

This clone was seen only a few times. V gene TRBV28 combines with J gene TRBJ1-3; TRBD1 aligns across 7 bases. Looked up from germline, CDR1 is MDHEN and CDR2 is SYDVKM. The CDR3 totals 14 residues. Unmatched junction bases numbered 1, after V lost 3 bases and J lost 2 bases. The chain's CDR3 is CASSLTGTGNTIYF. The CDR3 nucleotides are TGTGCCAGCAGTTTGACAGGGACTGGAAACACCATATATTTT.

This chain links TRBV2 with TRBJ2-2, with D perhaps TRBD1 (6 bases). The CDR3 is made up of 15 amino acids. Trimming stripped 3 bases from V and 0 bases from J, with 8 bases between. From germline, CDR1 is SNHLY and CDR2 FYNNEI. CDR3 DNA: TGTGCCAGCAGTGACGACAGGTCGAACACCGGGGAGCTGTTTTTT. Encoded protein: CASSDDRSNTGELFF.

CDR3 amino acids: CASGLSPPTGTQYF. In nucleotides, the CDR3 is TGTGCCAGCGGTCTGTCTCCGCCGACGGGGACCCAGTACTTC. The rearrangement links TRBV7-2 to TRBJ2-5; D gene ambiguous. This CDR3 contains 14 residues. Trimming removed 8 bases from V and 7 bases from J, with 20 bases in between. The V gene's germline CDR1 is SGHTA and CDR2 FQGNSA.

The chain joins TRBV5-1 to TRBJ2-7, with 9 bases that match TRBD1. The germline V gene has CDR1 SGHRS and CDR2 YFSETQ. This CDR3 contains 15 residues. After removal of 0 bases from V and 5 bases from J, the junction contained 6 bases not matched to a gene. The CDR3 region has the DNA TGCGCCAGCAGCTTGGGAGGGACAGGGCACAACGAGCAGTACTTC. This translates into CASSLGGTGHNEQYF.

This clone was seen only once. V and J are TRBV5-1 and TRBJ2-3; 7 positions agree with TRBD2. The CDR3 loop spans 15 amino acids. Germline V lookup: CDR1 SGHRS, CDR2 YFSETQ. The J segment lost 0 bases and the V segment lost 0 bases, leaving 1 base of the junction unmatched. In DNA, the CDR3 is TGCGCCAGCAGCTTGGAACTAGCGAGCACAGATACGCAGTATTTT. Translating it yields CASSLELASTDTQYF.

This sequence joins TRBV2 and TRBJ2-2, with a tentative D call TRBD1 (5 bases). CDR1 and CDR2 (germline): SNHLY, FYNNEI. With 9 bases removed from V and 6 bases from J, the gap between germline ends came to 14 bases. CDR3 length equals 13 residues. DNA for the CDR3: TGTGCCAGTCACCTAGGGGTGGCCGGGGAGCTGTTTTTT. This gives the protein CASHLGVAGELFF.